Presented here are 29 T cell receptor beta chains from one specimen sequenced in a study of CD8 T cells in ankylosing spondylitis. TCRdb re-analysed the 5' RACE reads in MiXCR, keeping a single row per CDR3 protein. Of roughly 200,000 distinct CDR3 sequences listed, roughly 25% are singletons. Specimen: blood, either unsorted or a sorted T cell fraction (not recorded which). The receptor set was obtained from a male donor with ankylosing spondylitis or in good health (not recorded which).

The V gene is TRBV12-5, the J gene TRBJ1-1; 9 bases are a match to TRBD1. Per the germline V gene, CDR1 is LGHNT and CDR2 is FRNRAP. CDR3 size: 16 residues. V lost 4 bases, J lost 1 base, and 7 bases stayed unmatched. This CDR3 is CASGSGQGIGNTEAFF. The CDR3 nucleotides read TGTGCTAGTGGTTCCGGACAGGGGATTGGGAACACTGAAGCTTTCTTT.

This clonotype was recorded at least ten times. The rearrangement uses TRBV6-1 and TRBJ2-2, with D unclear. Germline V gene lookup returns CDR1 MNHNS and CDR2 SASEGT. This CDR3 is 13 amino acids long. V dropped 4 bases and J dropped 4 bases, with 7 bases sitting between them. The CDR3 region has the DNA TGTGCCAGCAGTGGACAAAGCACCGGGGAGCTGTTTTTT. It yields the protein CASSGQSTGELFF.

This clonotype has just a few counts. The chain recombines TRBV18 with TRBJ1-1, with 10 bases that match TRBD1. The CDR3 runs to 15 residues. CDR1 and CDR2 from the germline V gene are KGHSH and LQKENI. V dropped 6 bases and J dropped 5; count of bases not matched to a gene: 9. Here the CDR3 reads CASSAGTGVGTEAFF. The CDR3 DNA reads TGTGCCAGCTCGGCCGGGACAGGGGTTGGGACTGAAGCTTTCTTT.

This chain joins TRBV7-2 and TRBJ2-7; unclear D gene. CDR3 length: 12 residues. CDR1 and CDR2 (germline): SGHTA, FQGNSA. V was pared by 6 bases and J by 6 bases, with 12 bases between. CDR3 protein: CASSLFFGEQYF. In DNA form, the CDR3 reads TGTGCCAGCAGTCTATTTTTCGGCGAGCAGTACTTC.

In this sample, this clonotype turned up a few times. The V call is TRBV18, the J call TRBJ2-4; D remains ambiguous. Germline CDR1 is KGHSH and CDR2 is LQKENI. Trimming took off 5 bases at V and 0 bases at J, with 17 bases between the two ends. The CDR3 consists of 17 residues. The CDR3 sequence is CASSSNAQNLAKNIQYF. CDR3 coding DNA: TGTGCCAGCTCAAGTAACGCACAGAATTTAGCCAAAAACATTCAGTACTTC. Complete variable domain (other parts from reference TRBV18 and TRBJ2-4): NAGVMQNPRHLVRRRGQEARLRCSPMKGHSHVYWYRQLPEEGLKFMVYLQKENIIDESGMPKERFSAEFPKEGPSILRIQQVVRGDSAAYFCASSSNAQNLAKNIQYFGAGTRLSVL.

This chain connects TRBV14 to TRBJ1-2; no clear D gene. There are 13 residues in the CDR3. V dropped 4 bases and J dropped 4 bases, with 10 bases sitting between them. Germline lookup yields CDR1 SGHDN and CDR2 FVKESK. The CDR3 DNA reads as TGTGCCAGCAGCCGAAAGGGTGTCTATGGCTACACCTTC. The encoded protein is CASSRKGVYGYTF.

This clonotype was found many times. This rearrangement joins TRBV6-1 to TRBJ1-3, with unresolved D. The V and J ends lost 7 bases and 0 bases respectively, with 16 bases between them. CDR3 size: 16 residues. Per the germline V gene, CDR1 is MNHNS and CDR2 is SASEGT. The CDR3 DNA reads as TGTGCCAGCACCCCCACCGAGGGCGTCTCTGGAAACACCATATATTTT. Amino acids: CASTPTEGVSGNTIYF.

The gene calls are TRBV5-1 and TRBJ1-1; 8 bases are a match to TRBD1. The CDR3 spans 14 residues. The germline gives CDR1 SGHRS, CDR2 YFSETQ. J lost 6 bases, V lost 2 bases, and 6 bases had no gene match. CDR3 nucleotides: TGCGCCAGCAGCTTTATGGACAGGGACCCTGAAGCTTTCTTT. This codes for CASSFMDRDPEAFF.

The sample holds a few counts of this clonotype. The V and J genes are TRBV20-1 and TRBJ2-7; 8 bases match TRBD2. The germline V gene encodes CDR1 DFQATT and CDR2 SNEGSKA (reference sequence). After removal of 0 bases from V and 1 base from J, the junction contained 5 bases not matched to a gene. The CDR3 has 15 residues. The CDR3 spells CSARDPSGLSYEQYF. DNA for the CDR3: TGCAGTGCTAGAGACCCTAGCGGGTTGTCCTACGAGCAGTACTTC.

This chain joins TRBV27 and TRBJ1-6, with D uncertain. Trimming shortened V by 1 base and J by 7 bases, and 8 bases separated the two germline ends. This CDR3 is 14 amino acids long. Germline CDR1 is MNHEY and CDR2 is SMNVEV (reference sequence). The CDR3 bases are TGTGCCAGCAGTTTATATTCCGCCAATTCACCCCTCCACTTT. Amino acids: CASSLYSANSPLHF.

The rearrangement uses TRBV29-1 and TRBJ1-2; TRBD1 matches at 9 bases. Germline CDR1 is SQVTM and CDR2 is ANQGSEA. The ends lost 0 bases at V and 5 bases at J; junction bases unmatched: 4. This CDR3 region has 14 residues. The CDR3, as DNA: TGCAGCGTTGAAGACGACAGGGGGAAGTATGGCTACACCTTC. Protein product: CSVEDDRGKYGYTF. Looking up the rest from reference TRBV29-1 and TRBJ1-2 gives the full variable domain: SAVISQKPSRDICQRGTSLTIQCQVDSQVTMMFWYRQQPGQSLTLIATANQGSEATYESGFVIDKFPISRPNLTFSTLTVSNMSPEDSSIYLCSVEDDRGKYGYTFGSGTRLTVV.

V gene TRBV14 combines with J gene TRBJ1-1, with D possibly matching TRBD1 (5 bases). V was trimmed by 0 bases and J by 4 bases, leaving 15 bases between them. The CDR3 has 16 residues. The germline V gene has CDR1 SGHDN and CDR2 FVKESK. CDR3 DNA sequence: TGTGCCAGCAGCCAAGATTGGTGGGCCGGGGGCACTGAAGCTTTCTTT. Its protein product is CASSQDWWAGGTEAFF.

This clonotype was observed a few times. The chain couples TRBV5-5 to TRBJ1-2; 7 nucleotides align to TRBD1. The V and J ends lost 2 bases and 3 bases, in that order; junction bases with no gene match: 7. The length of the CDR3 is 15 residues. CDR1 SGHKS and CDR2 YYEKEE come from the germline V gene (reference sequence). DNA for the CDR3: TGTGCCAGCAGCTTTGGAGGGGGCGCCGACTATGGCTACACCTTC. It translates to CASSFGGGADYGYTF.

Ten or more counts support this clonotype. The chain joins TRBV29-1 to TRBJ2-3; D gene unclear. CDR1 is SQVTM, CDR2 ANQGSEA, per germline. The CDR3 spans 13 residues. V was clipped by 5 bases and J by 2 bases, with 11 bases between them. The CDR3 is CSVSRYITDTQYF. The CDR3 nucleotides are TGCAGCGTTTCACGGTACATCACAGATACGCAGTATTTT.

This clonotype was seen a handful of times. This may stem from a read error, because a much larger clone lies one nucleotide away. This chain connects TRBV12-3 or TRBV12-4 to TRBJ1-2; no definite D call. This CDR3 is 11 amino acids long. The CDR3 sequence is CASSLDTGYPF. The CDR3 DNA follows: TGTGCCAGCAGTTTAGACACGGGCTACCCCTTC.

This clonotype was seen ten or more times. The gene calls are TRBV6-6 and TRBJ1-6, with D unclear. The length of the CDR3 is 12 residues. Germline loops: CDR1 MNHNY, CDR2 SVGAGI (reference sequence). Deletions cut 6 bases from V and 9 bases from J, with 9 bases between. CDR3 coding DNA: TGTGCCAGCAGGGCGCTCGGTTCACCCCTCCACTTT. Protein product: CASRALGSPLHF.

This clonotype was counted only a few times. The chain recombines TRBV12-3 or TRBV12-4 with TRBJ2-1, with D perhaps assigned TRBD1 or TRBD2 (5 bases each). The CDR3 contains 15 residues. V dropped 5 bases and J dropped 0 bases, with 11 bases sitting between them. The CDR3 sequence is CASSRDVGSYNEQFF. The DNA for the CDR3 is TGTGCCAGCAGTCGGGACGTCGGCTCCTACAATGAGCAGTTCTTC.

J is TRBJ2-1 and V is TRBV11-3, with no clear D. The CDR3 sequence is 13 residues long. Trimming pared 3 bases from V and 8 bases from J, leaving 11 bases between. Germline loops: CDR1 SGHNT, CDR2 YENEEA. The CDR3 spells CASSFYQQDEQFF. CDR3 bases: TGTGCCAGCAGCTTTTATCAGCAGGATGAGCAGTTCTTC.

This clonotype was counted only a few times. This chain uses TRBV5-1 with TRBJ1-5; D ambiguous. Between the trimmed V and J ends, which lost 0 bases and 7 bases, there was a span of 11 bases. This CDR3 region has 14 residues. In germline, CDR1 is SGHRS, CDR2 YFSETQ. CDR3 nucleotides: TGCGCCAGCAGCTTGGCTGAGGGAGAACAGCCCCAGCATTTT. Translating it yields CASSLAEGEQPQHF.

In this sample, this clonotype turned up many times. J is TRBJ2-7 and V is TRBV29-1; 8 positions match TRBD1. Germline V CDR1 and CDR2: SQVTM, ANQGSEA. CDR3 length equals 13 residues. The J segment lost 4 bases and the V segment lost 5 bases, leaving 7 bases of the junction unmatched. CDR3 amino acids: CSVTGTGNYEQYF. CDR3 nucleotides: TGCAGCGTTACCGGGACAGGCAATTACGAGCAGTACTTC.

This clonotype has a count of ten or more. The chain has TRBV29-1 and TRBJ2-7; D is unclear. CDR1 and CDR2 (germline): SQVTM, ANQGSEA. With 5 bases removed from V and 2 bases from J, the gap between germline ends came to 13 bases. CDR3 size: 13 residues. This chain's CDR3 is CSVWPEETYEQYF. CDR3 bases: TGCAGCGTTTGGCCGGAAGAGACCTACGAGCAGTACTTC.

J is TRBJ1-1 and V is TRBV30; weak D call: TRBD1 (6 bases). The V gene lost 5 bases and the J gene lost 9 bases, with 22 bases spanning the gap. There are 14 residues in the CDR3. The germline gives CDR1 GTSNPN, CDR2 SVGIG (reference sequence). CDR3 bases: TGTGCCTGGGCACCCCGTCGGGGACATATCCAAGCTTTCTTT. This sequence encodes CAWAPRRGHIQAFF.

This clonotype was observed many times. The V call is TRBV5-1, the J call TRBJ1-1; D not certain. CDR1 is SGHRS and CDR2 is YFSETQ in the germline V gene. This CDR3 comprises 14 residues. The germline V and J ends were trimmed by 4 bases and 4 bases, with 14 bases remaining between them. CDR3 amino acids: CASSPGWYLTEAFF. CDR3 nucleotides: TGCGCCAGCAGCCCGGGTTGGTACCTCACTGAAGCTTTCTTT.

This clonotype was observed a handful of times. The rearrangement joins TRBV18 to TRBJ1-2; D is perhaps TRBD1 (5 bases). Between the trimmed V and J ends, which lost 6 bases and 6 bases, there was a span of 14 bases. CDR1 KGHSH and CDR2 LQKENI come from the germline V gene. This CDR3 has 13 amino acids. This chain's CDR3 is CASSLQAVDGYTF. In DNA, the CDR3 is TGTGCCAGCTCCCTACAGGCTGTAGATGGCTACACCTTC.

This clonotype was seen at least ten times. V and J are TRBV20-1 and TRBJ1-4; tentative D call: TRBD1 (6 bases). Germline V gene sequence: CDR1 DFQATT, CDR2 SNEGSKA (reference sequence). This CDR3 region has 14 residues. V was cut by 1 base and J by 8 bases, with 14 bases left in between. As DNA, the CDR3 is TGCAGTGCTAGAGGGGGGGGGGGCCACGAAAAACTGTTTTTT. Protein product: CSARGGGGHEKLFF.

To note about this clonotype: A much larger clone is a single base away; this may be a read error. V is TRBV6-5 and J is TRBJ2-5, with a weak D call TRBD1 (6 bases). The CDR3 consists of 14 residues. The V gene lost 4 bases and the J gene lost 5 bases, with 14 bases spanning the gap. Germline values: CDR1 MNHEY, CDR2 SVGAGI. CDR3: CASSSPGQKETQYF. The CDR3 DNA reads TGTGCCAGCAGTTCCCCAGGACAGAAGGAGACCCAGTACTTC.

The chain joins TRBV9 to TRBJ1-1, with 11 bases identical to TRBD1. V shed 0 bases and J 5 bases; nucleotides not matched to a gene: 3. This CDR3 is 15 amino acids long. In germline, CDR1 is SGDLS, CDR2 YYNGEE. The CDR3: CASSVAGQGDTEAFF. The CDR3 DNA follows: TGTGCCAGCAGCGTAGCGGGACAGGGGGATACTGAAGCTTTCTTT.

V usage is TRBV6-1 and J usage is TRBJ2-7, with D possibly being TRBD1 (6 bases). The length of the CDR3 is 14 residues. Germline V gene sequence: CDR1 MNHNS, CDR2 SASEGT. Between the trimmed V and J ends, which lost 6 bases and 5 bases, there was a span of 17 bases. CDR3 protein: CASSRQAYIHEQYF. CDR3 coding DNA: TGTGCCAGCAGCAGACAGGCGTATATCCACGAGCAGTACTTC.

This clonotype was observed at least ten times. The CDR3 DNA is TGTGCCACCAGCAGAGATAATTCGGCCCAGTACTTC. This encodes CATSRDNSAQYF. This rearrangement joins TRBV15 to TRBJ2-5; the D is unclear. Germline CDR1 reads LNHNV; CDR2 reads YYDKDF (reference sequence). V was trimmed by 0 bases and J by 9 bases, leaving 8 bases between them. The CDR3 length is 12 residues.